These 14 T cell receptor beta chains were all obtained from the same sample, sequenced in a study of control samples from healthy donors and cancer patients. The assay was immunoSEQ multiplex PCR, and TCRdb's table has in-frame clones only and misses some. The data hold approximately 150,000 clones, with nearly 96% observed a single time. Sequenced: blood. The receptors stem from a woman in her 30s in good health.

The rearrangement uses TRBV27 and TRBJ2-1; 8 bases are a match to TRBD1. With V trimmed by 6 bases and J by 9 bases, 16 bases remained unmatched. The germline CDR1 and CDR2 sequences are MNHEY and SMNVEV (reference sequence). The CDR3 is made up of 16 amino acids. The CDR3 spells CASSVLVFRGRVEQFF. The CDR3 DNA follows: TGTGCCAGCAGCGTGCTCGTTTTCAGGGGGCGCGTTGAGCAGTTCTTC.

This chain connects TRBV4-1 to TRBJ2-7, with 9 positions matching TRBD2. The junction had 3 bases not matched to a gene; V was cut back by 0 bases and J by 3 bases. Germline V gene data show CDR1 as MGHRA and CDR2 as YSYEKL. The CDR3 length is 15 residues. For the CDR3, the DNA is TGCGCCAGCAGCCAAGATATGACTAGCGGCTACGAGCAGTACTTC. Translating it yields CASSQDMTSGYEQYF.

The rearrangement uses TRBV6-2 or TRBV6-3 and TRBJ1-1; TRBD1 might be the D (5 bases). The CDR3 contains 16 residues. Between the trimmed V and J ends, which lost 4 bases and 5 bases, there was a span of 20 bases. From germline, CDR1 is MNHEY and CDR2 SVGEGT. This CDR3 is CASSLNYPGGGTEAFF. The DNA of the CDR3 is TGTGCCAGCAGTTTAAACTACCCCGGGGGGGGAACTGAAGCTTTCTTT.

This clone was found once. The rearrangement links TRBV9 to TRBJ1-2, with D perhaps matching TRBD1 (5 bases). The CDR3 covers 16 residues. V was trimmed by 0 bases and J by 2 bases, leaving 14 bases between them. Looked up from germline, CDR1 is SGDLS and CDR2 is YYNGEE. CDR3 sequence reads: CASSVGGIRLNYGYTF. In nucleotides, the CDR3 is TGTGCCAGCAGCGTAGGGGGGATTCGGCTAAACTATGGCTACACCTTC.

The chain carries TRBV10-3 and TRBJ2-5; 7 bases are shared with TRBD1. The CDR3 contains 13 residues. Germline CDR1 reads ENHRY; CDR2 reads SYGVKD. Losses at the gene ends were 5 bases for V and 5 bases for J; bases not matched to a gene: 5. DNA of the CDR3: TGTGCCATCAGTCCTTCGACAGGGGAGACCCAGTACTTC. Protein product: CAISPSTGETQYF.

The gene calls are TRBV11-2 and TRBJ1-1, with no clear D. Germline V gene data show CDR1 as SGHAT and CDR2 as FQNNGV. The V and J ends lost 1 base and 5 bases respectively, with 11 bases between them. The CDR3 loop spans 14 amino acids. CDR3 sequence reads: CASSLVGSSTEAFF. The CDR3 DNA reads TGTGCCAGCAGCTTAGTGGGCAGTTCAACTGAAGCTTTCTTT.

The table lists this clone with a count of one. The chain is built from TRBV28 and TRBJ2-7; TRBD2 matches at 10 bases. The CDR3 covers 15 residues. The J segment lost 3 bases and the V segment lost 7 bases, leaving 9 bases of the junction unmatched. The germline gives CDR1 MDHEN, CDR2 SYDVKM. The CDR3 DNA reads TGTGCCAGCACTCACGGGACTAGCGCGTACTACGAGCAGTACTTC. This encodes CASTHGTSAYYEQYF.

The CDR3 coding sequence is TGTGCCATCAGTGATCAGGCCCGACAAGAGACCCAGTACTTC. It yields the protein CAISDQARQETQYF. The chain has TRBV10-3 and TRBJ2-5; D uncertain. Germline V gives CDR1 ENHRY, CDR2 SYGVKD. Deletions cut 3 bases from V and 2 bases from J, with 10 bases between. This CDR3 contains 14 residues.

CDR3 loop: CASSFRGSGTEAFF. The DNA of the CDR3 is TGCGCCAGCAGCTTCCGGGGCTCGGGCACTGAAGCTTTCTTT. V and J are TRBV5-1 and TRBJ1-1; possibly TRBD1 for D (5 bases). The CDR3 sequence is 14 residues long. Deletions cut 2 bases from V and 4 bases from J, with 12 bases between. In germline, CDR1 is SGHRS, CDR2 YFSETQ.

The chain carries TRBV5-1 and TRBJ2-4, with a weak D call TRBD2 (5 bases). This CDR3 has 17 amino acids. The V end lost 4 bases, the J end lost 2 bases, and 19 bases lay between the germline ends. In germline, CDR1 is SGHRS, CDR2 YFSETQ. CDR3 region: CASSGTWELASKNIQYF. CDR3 in DNA: TGCGCCAGCAGCGGTACCTGGGAGCTAGCATCCAAAAACATTCAGTACTTC.

J is TRBJ2-1 and V is TRBV28; D remains ambiguous. The CDR3 contains 15 residues. CDR1 and CDR2 from the germline V gene are MDHEN and SYDVKM. Trimming took off 2 bases at V and 0 bases at J, with 8 bases between the two ends. The CDR3 reads CASSLIPSSYNEQFF. Here the CDR3 DNA reads TGTGCCAGCAGTTTAATCCCTAGCTCCTACAATGAGCAGTTCTTC.

The gene calls are TRBV28 and TRBJ1-2; possible D gene TRBD1, 6 bases. The V end was cut by 2 bases, the J end by 7 bases, with 17 bases between. This CDR3 is built from 15 residues. Looked up from germline, CDR1 is MDHEN and CDR2 is SYDVKM. In nucleotides, the CDR3 is TGTGCCAGCAGTTTAACGCGGTTCAGGGGATCTGGCTACACCTTC. It is translated as CASSLTRFRGSGYTF.

The genes are TRBV9 and TRBJ2-1; 8 bases agree with TRBD2. The CDR3 is made up of 16 amino acids. CDR1 SGDLS and CDR2 YYNGEE come from the germline V gene. V was pared by 0 bases and J by 9 bases, with 11 bases of the junction left unmatched. CDR3 in amino acids: CASSVGSAGVGSEQFF. In nucleotides, the CDR3 is TGTGCCAGCAGCGTAGGGTCAGCGGGAGTAGGCAGTGAGCAGTTCTTC. The full variable domain, rest sourced from reference TRBV9 and TRBJ2-1, is DSGVTQTPKHLITATGQRVTLRCSPRSGDLSVYWYQQSLDQGLQFLIQYYNGEERAKGNILERFSAQQFPDLHSELNLSSLELGDSALYFCASSVGSAGVGSEQFFGPGTRLTVL.

The chain employs TRBV25-1 and TRBJ1-2; tentatively, D is TRBD1 (5 bases). Between the trimmed V and J ends, which lost 3 bases and 7 bases, there was a span of 15 bases. From germline, CDR1 is MGHDK and CDR2 SYGVNS. The CDR3 covers 14 residues. The CDR3 region has the DNA TGTGCCAGCAGTGACTTAGGGAGGGGCCGTGGCTACACCTTC. It specifies CASSDLGRGRGYTF.